The rows below give T cell receptor beta chains drawn from one sample of a study of cytomegalovirus exposure and HLA in healthy donors. TCRdb's copy holds only in-frame clones and misses some; the assay was immunoSEQ multiplex PCR. The table shows about 160,000 clones, with approximately 75% occurring only once. The sample was PBMCs. The receptors originated from a man aged 25 to 40 in good health and CMV-seropositive. Both conserved end residues are part of each CDR3. The D gene is left open where the match is weak. Some rows have no size entry. The others give once, few or many, or a class for an expanded clone.

v_call,clone_size,d_call,j_call,cdr3_nt,cdr3_aa
TRBV9,.,.,TRBJ2-5,TGTGCCAGCAGCGTAGTTCCGACTAACCAAGAGACCCAGTACTTC,CASSVVPTNQETQYF
TRBV30,.,.,TRBJ2-7,TGTGCCTGGGACGGAGGGAGGAGCTCCTACGAGCAGTACTTC,CAWDGGRSSYEQYF
TRBV23-1,.,.,TRBJ2-7,TGCGCCAGCAGTCAGCCGGACACCTACGAGCAGTACTTC,CASSQPDTYEQYF
TRBV6-5,medium-sized,.,TRBJ2-1,TGTGCCAGCAGTCCCGCGGATTCCTCCTACAATGAGCAGTTCTTC,CASSPADSSYNEQFF
TRBV5-1,.,TRBD1,TRBJ2-1,TGCGCCAGCAGCGCTGGACAGGGGTCATACAATGAGCAGTTCTTC,CASSAGQGSYNEQFF
TRBV7-3,.,.,TRBJ1-3,TGTGCCAGCAGCCTATACGGGGGGGACGGAAACACCATATATTTT,CASSLYGGDGNTIYF
TRBV11-3,.,TRBD1,TRBJ2-7,TGTGCCAGCAGCTTAGATCGAGAGGGGGCTCTGTACTTC,CASSLDREGALYF
TRBV7-2,.,.,TRBJ1-2,TGTGCCAGCAGCTTACACAGGGCTCACTATGGCTACACCTTC,CASSLHRAHYGYTF
TRBV10-3,.,TRBD2,TRBJ2-2,TGTGCCATCAGTGAGCAGGGACTAGCGGGGGTGTACACCGGGGAGCTGTTTTTT,CAISEQGLAGVYTGELFF
TRBV25-1,.,.,TRBJ1-3,TGTGCCAGCAGTGCTCACAGGCCGATCTCTGGAAACACCATATATTTT,CASSAHRPISGNTIYF
TRBV6-5,.,TRBD1,TRBJ1-1,TGTGCCAGCAGTTCAATCTGGGCGGGACAGGACACTGAAGCTTTCTTT,CASSSIWAGQDTEAFF
TRBV6-1,once,.,TRBJ2-7,TGTGCCAGCATTCCCGGGGGCAGGGGGTACGAGCAGTACTTC,CASIPGGRGYEQYF
TRBV6-1,.,TRBD1,TRBJ1-5,TGTGCCAGCAGTACCGGGACAGAGAATCAGCCCCAGCATTTT,CASSTGTENQPQHF
TRBV1,.,.,TRBJ2-5,TGCACCAGCAGCCAAGGGCGCGTGAGCAGGGGGCGGAAGGGGACCCAGTACTTC,CTSSQGRVSRGRKGTQYF
TRBV5-5,.,.,TRBJ2-7,TGTGCCAGCAGCTTGGCAAGAGCCTACGAGCAGTACTTC,CASSLARAYEQYF
TRBV5-1,few,TRBD1,TRBJ1-2,TGCGCCAGCAGCCCTCTAGGGGGCGATGGCTACACCTTC,CASSPLGGDGYTF
TRBV28,.,.,TRBJ2-7,TGTGCCAGCGCGGACAGCGGACCCTACGAGCAGTACTTC,CASADSGPYEQYF
TRBV7-3,.,TRBD1,TRBJ1-2,TGTGCCAGCAGCCCCCAAACAGGGGACTATGGCTACACCTTC,CASSPQTGDYGYTF
TRBV11-2,.,TRBD1,TRBJ1-6,TGTGCCAGCAGCCCGAGATCGACAGGGCTTTTTTCACCCCTCCACTTT,CASSPRSTGLFSPLHF
TRBV13,.,.,TRBJ2-1,TGTGCCAGCAGTCTAACGGGGAATGAGCAGTTCTTC,CASSLTGNEQFF
TRBV7-2,few,.,TRBJ2-7,TGTGCCAGCAGCATAACTGGGCGGGCGCCTTACGAGCAGTACTTC,CASSITGRAPYEQYF
TRBV6-5,.,TRBD1,TRBJ2-5,TGTGCCAGCACATCCGCGACAGGGTTGGAGACCCAGTACTTC,CASTSATGLETQYF
TRBV4-1,.,.,TRBJ2-1,TGCGCCAGCAGCCAAGATCCTGGCAGGGCATACAATGAGCAGTTCTTC,CASSQDPGRAYNEQFF
TRBV14,.,.,TRBJ2-7,TGTGCCAGCAGCCGAGGACAGTTTACCGAGCAGTACTTC,CASSRGQFTEQYF
TRBV2,.,.,TRBJ2-3,TGTGCCAGCAAAGTACAGGACCTCACTGCAGATACGCAGTATTTT,CASKVQDLTADTQYF
TRBV28,.,TRBD1,TRBJ2-7,TGTGCCAGCAGCTCAACCGGACAGGGGATCTACGAGCAGTACTTC,CASSSTGQGIYEQYF
TRBV19,once,.,TRBJ2-1,TGTGCCAGTAGTATCTACAGGGGAGGCTACAATGAGCAGTTCTTC,CASSIYRGGYNEQFF
TRBV6-5,few,.,TRBJ1-6,TGTGCCAGCAGTTACTCGCAGGGCGGTGATTCACCCCTCCACTTT,CASSYSQGGDSPLHF
TRBV19,.,TRBD2,TRBJ2-7,TGTGCCAGTAGTACGGGGGGTACCTACGAGCAGTACTTC,CASSTGGTYEQYF
TRBV30,.,.,TRBJ2-7,TGTGCTCTAGGAGTTGGGTACGAGCAGTACTTC,CALGVGYEQYF
TRBV15,.,TRBD1,TRBJ2-7,TGTGCCACCAGCAGGGCTCAGGACAGGGTGCACGAGCAGTACTTC,CATSRAQDRVHEQYF
TRBV14,.,TRBD2,TRBJ2-5,TGTGCCAGCAGCCAAGAACATGGCGGGGGGCGAAGGGAGACCCAGTACTTC,CASSQEHGGGRRETQYF